This is a list of T cell receptor beta chains from one sample in a study of T cells after yellow fever vaccination. TCRdb ran MiXCR on the 5' RACE reads and lists one entry per CDR3 protein. The repertoire holds 300,000 to 350,000 distinct CDR3 sequences, with 3% to 4.5% as singletons. The sample consisted of PBMCs, taken 5 days after the yellow fever booster vaccination. The receptor set was obtained from a man aged 18 to 30 who received the YFV17D yellow fever vaccine. Each CDR3 is given with its conserved first and last residue. The D gene is left open where the match is weak. Size is omitted from some rows. Given values are once, few, many or a class for expanded clones.

few,TRBD2,TRBJ2-1,TRBV7-9,TGTGCCAGCATCATCGCCCCTAGCGGGGGTATCAATGAGCAGTTCTTC,CASIIAPSGGINEQFF
many,NA,TRBJ2-4,TRBV18,TGTGCCAGCTCACGACCGTACCGGGACGGCAAAAACATTCAGTACTTC,CASSRPYRDGKNIQYF
NA,NA,TRBJ2-7,TRBV3-1,TGTGCCGCAAGGAGGGCAGGGTCCTACGAGCAGTACTTC,CAARRAGSYEQYF
many,NA,TRBJ2-1,TRBV4-3,TGCGCCAGCAGCCCACAGCCGTACAATGAGCAGTTCTTC,CASSPQPYNEQFF
many,NA,TRBJ1-1,TRBV12-3/TRBV12-4,TGTGCCAGCAGTTTAATGGGGGTGAACACTGAAGCTTTCTTT,CASSLMGVNTEAFF
many,TRBD1,TRBJ1-1,TRBV20-1,TGCAGTTCGATAGGACAGGGGAAGGCGAACACTGAAGCTTTCTTT,CSSIGQGKANTEAFF
few,NA,TRBJ1-1,TRBV27,TGTGCCAGCAGTTTAGGTACTTCCACTGAAGCTTTCTTT,CASSLGTSTEAFF
few,NA,TRBJ2-2,TRBV11-3,TGTGCCAGCAGCTACGCCCGGGGGGCCTTAAACACCGGGGAGCTGTTTTTT,CASSYARGALNTGELFF
few,NA,TRBJ2-5,TRBV5-1,TGCGCCAGCAGCGTATCGTCGCAAGAGACCCAGTACTTC,CASSVSSQETQYF
NA,TRBD2,TRBJ2-1,TRBV4-1,TGCGCCAGCAGCCGTACGGGAGCGGGGGGGAACAATGAGCAGTTCTTC,CASSRTGAGGNNEQFF
few,NA,TRBJ1-1,TRBV29-1,TGCAGCGTTGCATGGGGGAACACTGAAGCTTTCTTT,CSVAWGNTEAFF
many,NA,TRBJ1-2,TRBV12-3/TRBV12-4,TGTGCCAGCAGTTCCCCGGGTGCTACTTATGGCTACACCTTC,CASSSPGATYGYTF
few,TRBD1,TRBJ1-4,TRBV27,TGTGCCAGCAGAATGACAGGGGTCTCCACTAATGAAAAACTGTTTTTT,CASRMTGVSTNEKLFF
NA,NA,TRBJ2-1,TRBV6-5,TGTGCCAGCAGTTCCACCAGGGAGCAGTTCTTC,CASSSTREQFF
NA,TRBD1,TRBJ2-1,TRBV7-9,TGTGCCATCGGGACAGCCAACAATGAGCAGTTCTTC,CAIGTANNEQFF
many,NA,TRBJ2-1,TRBV7-2,TGTGCCAGCAGCGTCGACGGGGCTTACAATGAGCAGTTCTTC,CASSVDGAYNEQFF
NA,TRBD2,TRBJ2-1,TRBV20-1,TGCAGTGCTAAGCGGGGGTCCTACAATGAGCAGTTCTTC,CSAKRGSYNEQFF
NA,TRBD1,TRBJ1-1,TRBV7-9,TGTGCCAGCAGCCTACCTCGGACAGGGGAGAACACTGAAGCTTTCTTT,CASSLPRTGENTEAFF
NA,NA,TRBJ1-5,TRBV5-6,TGTGCCAGCAGCGGGGGTGGGGGCAGGTATCAGCCCCAGCATTTT,CASSGGGGRYQPQHF
NA,NA,TRBJ1-4,TRBV11-1,TGTGCCAGCAGCCCCACACGAGAGAATGAAAAACTGTTTTTT,CASSPTRENEKLFF